The clone carrying this TCR beta chain occurred many times. Its antigen is currently unknown. Trimming cost V 0 bases and J 8 bases, with 12 bases left between them. This CDR3 is built from 14 residues. Germline CDR1 is SGHRS and CDR2 is YFSETQ. These data belong to a study of T cell repertoires in cytomegalovirus infection. Across the whole study: From public TCR beta signatures came an indication of both CMV infection and matching HLA type.

Study observations and caveats: The study found HLA-C-restricted CMV-specific TCR beta clonotypes dominating the ex vivo response. Cumulative public TCR beta family frequency identified carriers of CMV plus the relevant HLA.

From the reads, TCRdb called clonotypes with MiXCR, one entry per CDR3 protein. Of 150,000 to 200,000 distinct CDR3 sequences listed, around an eighth were seen once; the top ten hold roughly 27%. The chain combines TRBV5-1 with TRBJ2-4; D remains ambiguous. The TCR originated in a human donor in good health (CMV status not recorded). Some clones in this sample may be carry-over from other donors' samples. The sample comprised PBMCs. The DNA of the CDR3 is TGCGCCAGCAGCTTGGAGGGAAACGATGACATTCAGTACTTC. Translation gives CASSLEGNDDIQYF.